This T cell receptor (beta chain) was profiled in a study of CD8+CD57+ T cells in acquired aplastic anemia listed by TCRdb under 2018. In terms of the full investigation: DNA extracted from sorted CD4+ and CD8+ cells had a mean of approximately 3.5 ug, with a range of roughly 0.17 to 30 ug. An average of approximately 10 million reads for CD4+ cells and 11 million or so reads for CD8+ cells was obtained from healthy donor samples.

Beyond this particular receptor, the publication reports: Between patients and healthy controls, no significant difference in CD8+ Simpson's diversity was found (P=0.060). Twenty-nine CD8+ CDR3 sequences were shared between patients and controls but appeared highly expressed in patients and within their immunodominant clones.

Cut back by 0 bases and 6 bases, the V and J ends lie 7 bases apart. The germline V gene sets CDR1 to SGHRS and CDR2 to YFSETQ. The CDR3 runs 14 residues from the cysteine to the phenylalanine. Only the CDR3 region is kept as DNA, spanning 42 bases read in frame from base 1. In this study, sorted CD4+ and CD8+ T cells from the blood of healthy subjects and of severe aplastic anemia patients had their TCR repertoires deep-sequenced. Ficoll-Paque density gradient centrifugation was used to isolate peripheral blood mononuclear cells. Before DNA extraction, CD4+ and CD8+ T cells were sorted with FACS or magnetic beads. Profiling of TCR beta VDJ combinations and CDR3 sequences used genomic DNA as the template. An Illumina HiSeq 2000 was the platform used for TCR repertoire sequencing. Processing in the source paper ran as follows. Repertoire assessment relied on Simpson's diversity index, CDR3 size and DJ length profiles, and TRBV/TRBJ rearrangement plots. The most abundant DNA sequence in the deep sequencing data was defined as the immunodominant clone. CDR3 amino acid sequences were checked for sharing between subjects and were compared against published repertoires and the VDJdb database. The public reads were reanalyzed by TCRdb: fastp trimming at Q25, MiXCR alignment, in-frame beta chains only. CDR3 protein duplicates are merged, each entry listing the most common genes and DNA. TCRdb's processing, not the authors', yielded these V and J calls. The sample table shows a few hundred thousand distinct CDR3 sequences, and over 60% are seen once. Together, the top ten hold approximately 30% of the sample.

Note on this clonotype: Its specific antigen is unknown. Base qualities are not at hand, and no much larger clone is one base apart.

The material sequenced was sorted CD4+, CD8+, or CD8+CD57+ T cells (not recorded which) from PBMCs. The TCR was taken from a human donor in good health. Recombination linked TRBV5-1 to TRBJ1-6; the D gene is unclear. At the DNA level, the sequence is TGCGCCAGCAGCTTGGATGGCCTTAATTCACCCCTCCACTTT. This codes for CASSLDGLNSPLHF.